This is a list of T cell receptor beta chains from one sample in a study of T-cell memory formation after mild COVID-19. TCRdb ran MiXCR on the 5' RACE reads and lists one entry per CDR3 protein. The data hold about 410,000 distinct CDR3 sequences, with less than 25% observed a single time. Material for sequencing was PBMCs or a T cell subset sorted from them (not recorded which). The receptors come from an adult woman who had mild COVID-19 (a few samples of this study predate the infection). Cell type and time point are not known. The CDR3 runs from the conserved cysteine through the conserved F or W. The order of the fields is J gene, D gene, clone size, V gene, CDR3 protein, CDR3 DNA. A D gene is named only where the DNA matches it firmly. The listing skips clone size in some rows; elsewhere it reads once, few, many or a size class.

TRBJ2-1 | . | few | TRBV7-9 | CASSLALRGKNEQFF | TGTGCCAGCAGCTTAGCCTTGAGGGGGAAGAATGAGCAGTTCTTC
TRBJ2-3 | . | . | TRBV9 | CASSVQGAGTDTQYF | TGTGCCAGCAGCGTCCAGGGCGCTGGCACAGATACGCAGTATTTT
TRBJ2-3 | . | few | TRBV25-1 | CASSDPGDVADTQYF | TGTGCCAGCAGTGACCCCGGAGATGTGGCAGATACGCAGTATTTT
TRBJ1-1 | . | . | TRBV27 | CASSLYSGGGGTEAFF | TGTGCCAGCAGTTTATACTCGGGTGGTGGGGGGACTGAAGCTTTCTTT
TRBJ1-2 | . | . | TRBV20-1 | CSAWDEGYTF | TGCAGTGCTTGGGATGAGGGCTACACCTTC
TRBJ1-2 | . | . | TRBV9 | CASSQGGVFYGYTF | TGTGCCAGCAGCCAGGGTGGGGTTTTCTATGGCTACACCTTC
TRBJ2-3 | TRBD2 | few | TRBV5-1 | CASRELAGTDTQYF | TGCGCCAGCAGAGAGCTAGCGGGCACAGATACGCAGTATTTT
TRBJ2-3 | TRBD2 | few | TRBV4-2 | CASSHLGGGLVADTQYF | TGTGCCAGCAGCCACCTCGGGGGGGGACTAGTAGCAGATACGCAGTATTTT
TRBJ2-5 | TRBD2 | . | TRBV7-2 | CASSFLAGEGETQYF | TGTGCCAGCAGCTTCCTAGCGGGAGAGGGAGAGACCCAGTACTTC
TRBJ2-7 | . | few | TRBV7-8 | CASRAGLTYEQYF | TGTGCCAGCAGGGCCGGGCTCACCTACGAGCAGTACTTC
TRBJ1-2 | . | . | TRBV6-5 | CASSYSRQGRGYTF | TGTGCCAGCAGTTACTCGAGGCAGGGCAGAGGCTACACCTTC
TRBJ2-1 | TRBD2 | few | TRBV20-1 | CSARFSGGLGSYNEQFF | TGCAGTGCTAGATTTTCGGGGGGACTAGGGAGCTACAATGAGCAGTTCTTC
TRBJ1-2 | . | few | TRBV29-1 | CSVGQVDLYGYTF | TGCAGCGTGGGGCAAGTGGACCTGTATGGCTACACCTTC
TRBJ2-5 | . | few | TRBV12-3/TRBV12-4 | CASRKAWGEETQYF | TGTGCCAGCAGGAAAGCTTGGGGGGAAGAGACCCAGTACTTC